The next 17 T cell receptor beta chains were all read from a single sample in a study of T cell responses to AZD1222 COVID-19 vaccine. Sequencing used immunoSEQ multiplex PCR; TCRdb keeps in-frame clones, though not all of them. The sample consists of more than 140,000 clones, roughly 90% of them appearing once. This material consisted of peripheral blood, taken on day 0 of AZD1222 vaccination. The receptor source for this set is an adult in good health.

The rearrangement links TRBV3-1 (or the pseudogene TRBV3-2) to TRBJ1-5; a possible D gene is TRBD1 (5 bases). The CDR3 is made up of 13 amino acids. Trimming stripped 2 bases from V and 9 bases from J, with 11 bases between. Germline-derived CDR1 and CDR2 are LGHDT and YNNKEL (reference sequence). The CDR3 nucleotides are TGTGCCAGCAGCCAAAATCAGGGATGGCCCCAGCATTTT. It is translated as CASSQNQGWPQHF.

This chain connects TRBV21-1 to TRBJ1-5; the table's D gene call, TRBD1, was not cross checked with the DNA. TRBV21-1 is a known pseudogene. The CDR3 is 16 amino acids. CDR3 residues: CASTQMNTGANQPQHF. CDR3 in DNA: TGTGCCAGCACCCAAATGAATACAGGGGCAAATCAGCCCCAGCATTTT.

The V gene is TRBV24-1, the J gene TRBJ2-1; 8 bases fit TRBD2. With 1 base clipped from V and 4 bases from J, the junction kept 8 bases outside the gene matches. The CDR3 is made up of 17 amino acids. CDR1 KGHDR and CDR2 SFDVKD come from the germline V gene. CDR3 sequence (DNA): TGTGCCACCAGTGATTTCGAAACTAGCGGAGGTTACAATGAGCAGTTCTTC. Translated, it gives CATSDFETSGGYNEQFF.

Written as DNA, the CDR3 is TGTGCCAGCAGGGGACAGGGCAACACAGATACGCAGTATTTT. Translated: CASRGQGNTDTQYF. The genes are TRBV6-5 and TRBJ2-3; 9 bases are a match to TRBD1. The germline gives CDR1 MNHEY, CDR2 SVGAGI. J gave up 2 bases and V 6 bases, and 3 bases lay outside the gene matches. The CDR3 is 14 residues long.

The V call is TRBV7-9, the J call TRBJ2-1; D not certain. V lost 4 bases, J lost 1 base, and 11 bases lay in between. CDR3 length equals 15 residues. Germline-derived CDR1 and CDR2 are SEHNR and FQNEAQ (reference sequence). CDR3: CASSWTVGSYNEQFF. In DNA, the CDR3 is TGTGCCAGCAGCTGGACCGTGGGGTCCTACAATGAGCAGTTCTTC.

V usage is TRBV28 and J usage is TRBJ2-7; TRBD1 matches 12 bases. The trim removed 2 bases at V and 6 bases at J, leaving 5 bases unmatched. The CDR3 has 15 residues. From germline, CDR1 is MDHEN and CDR2 SYDVKM. CDR3 coding DNA: TGTGCCAGCAGTTTAGCGGGACAGGGGGCTGTCGAGCAGTACTTC. Amino acid sequence: CASSLAGQGAVEQYF.

This chain joins TRBV2 and TRBJ1-6, with TRBD1 identical over 7 bases. Germline assignment: CDR1 SNHLY and CDR2 FYNNEI. Unmatched junction bases numbered 8, after V lost 6 bases and J lost 0 bases. The CDR3 covers 17 residues. The CDR3 coding sequence is TGTGCCAGCAGACGAAGACAGGGTAGCTCCTATAATTCACCCCTCCACTTT. Protein: CASRRRQGSSYNSPLHF.

In its sample, this clone was seen once. The rearrangement links TRBV3-1 (or the pseudogene TRBV3-2) to TRBJ2-1; D unclear. The CDR3 contains 16 residues. Trimming took off 5 bases at V and 4 bases at J, with 18 bases between the two ends. Germline lookup yields CDR1 LGHDT and CDR2 YNNKEL (reference sequence). The CDR3 is CASSVSSLLGYNEQFF. The DNA for the CDR3 is TGTGCCAGCAGCGTCTCGTCCCTTCTGGGGTACAATGAGCAGTTCTTC.

The chain carries TRBV19 and TRBJ1-2; D unresolved. Trimming stripped 1 base from V and 5 bases from J, with 8 bases between. The CDR3 extends over 13 amino acids. Germline V gene data show CDR1 as LNHDA and CDR2 as SQIVND (reference sequence). CDR3 sequence: CASSIGQLYGYTF. CDR3 bases: TGTGCCAGTAGTATAGGTCAGCTATATGGCTACACCTTC.

The CDR3 sequence is CASSLQGSNSPLHF. The DNA of the CDR3 is TGTGCCAGCAGCTTACAGGGGTCAAATTCACCCCTCCACTTT. V is TRBV11-2 and J is TRBJ1-6; the D gene is possibly TRBD1 (6 bases). Germline lookup yields CDR1 SGHAT and CDR2 FQNNGV. The V end lost 2 bases, the J end lost 7 bases, and 9 bases lay between the germline ends. The CDR3 length is 14 residues.

V gene TRBV19 combines with J gene TRBJ1-5; 10 nucleotides align to TRBD1. Per germline, CDR1 LNHDA and CDR2 SQIVND (reference sequence). CDR3 size: 16 residues. V trimming: 2 bases; J trimming: 2 bases; junction bases outside the gene matches: 3. The CDR3 DNA is TGTGCCAGTAGTATAACCGGGACAGGGGGCAATCAGCCCCAGCATTTT. This encodes CASSITGTGGNQPQHF.

The gene calls are TRBV18 and TRBJ1-1; 8 bases align to TRBD1. This CDR3 has 15 amino acids. CDR1 KGHSH and CDR2 LQKENI come from the germline V gene. Trimming at V came to 3 bases and at J to 4 bases, leaving 7 bases not matched to a gene. DNA of the CDR3: TGTGCCAGCTCACCGGACAGGGTAGGTGTCACTGAAGCTTTCTTT. Encoded protein: CASSPDRVGVTEAFF.

The rearrangement joins TRBV7-2 to TRBJ2-7; D is unclear. From germline, CDR1 is SGHTA and CDR2 FQGNSA. Trimming cost V 2 bases and J 6 bases, with 11 bases left between them. This CDR3 region has 13 residues. The CDR3, as DNA: TGTGCCAGCAGCTTAATTTTCAGGAGCGAGCAGTACTTC. It yields the protein CASSLIFRSEQYF.

The chain combines TRBV7-9 with TRBJ1-1; D gene unclear. The CDR3 consists of 12 residues. Looked up from germline, CDR1 is SEHNR and CDR2 is FQNEAQ (reference sequence). V was shortened by 5 bases and J by 11 bases, with 15 bases between the two germline ends. This chain's CDR3 is CASSPPIFLAFF. The CDR3 bases are TGTGCCAGCAGCCCCCCGATTTTTTTGGCTTTCTTT.

The rearrangement links TRBV27 to TRBJ2-7, with D uncertain. CDR3 length: 14 residues. Germline CDR1 MNHEY, CDR2 SMNVEV (reference sequence). The V end lost 3 bases, the J end lost 3 bases, and 12 bases lay between the germline ends. CDR3 nucleotides: TGTGCCAGCAGTTTCAGACGAAATAGCTACGAGCAGTACTTC. Its translation: CASSFRRNSYEQYF.

This clone came up a few times. The chain is built from TRBV6-4 and TRBJ1-5, with 9 bases fitting TRBD1. The CDR3 has 18 residues. Germline values: CDR1 MRHNA, CDR2 SNTAGT. J gave up 5 bases and V 4 bases, and 15 bases lay outside the gene matches. This chain's CDR3 is CASSVRKQGAGVHQPQHF. The CDR3 DNA is TGTGCCAGCAGTGTCAGAAAACAGGGGGCGGGGGTTCATCAGCCCCAGCATTTT.

The chain employs TRBV9 and TRBJ2-7, with TRBD2 matching 9 bases. Per the germline V gene, CDR1 is SGDLS and CDR2 is YYNGEE. The CDR3 totals 17 residues. The J segment lost 0 bases and the V segment lost 4 bases, leaving 11 bases of the junction unmatched. Here the CDR3 reads CASSPEGRGGLSYEQYF. CDR3 sequence (DNA): TGTGCCAGCAGCCCCGAGGGGCGGGGGGGCCTCTCCTACGAGCAGTACTTC.